Below, one T cell receptor beta chain is given with its context. The data derive from a study of blood T cell repertoires in COVID-19. Study information: Samples representing acute and convalescent COVID-19 were sourced from the United States, Italy and Spain.

Trimming left V 4 bases short and J 6 bases short, with 17 bases between. Per the germline V gene, CDR1 is SGHNT and CDR2 is YYREEE (reference sequence). The CDR3 loop spans 15 amino acids. Profiling relied on immunoSEQ multiplex PCR, and the TCRdb table lists in-frame clones only, not all of them. The table lists around 700,000 clones, 85% to 90% of them singletons. This TCR was recovered from a woman under 30 with acute or convalescent COVID-19. Sequenced sample: peripheral blood. The genes are TRBV5-4 and TRBJ2-1; maybe TRBD2 (5 bases). CDR3 protein: CASSPAGLGFNEQFF. The CDR3 nucleotides read TGTGCCAGCAGCCCCGCAGGACTGGGTTTCAATGAGCAGTTCTTC.